The clone carrying this T cell receptor beta chain was seen only a few times. Its antigen is not known. V was cut by 6 bases and J by 0 bases, with 12 bases left in between. The CDR3 length is 15 residues. This entry comes from a study of response to subunit inactivated influenza vaccine. General observations from the study: T cells newly recruited by each seasonal influenza vaccination are few, the authors suggested.

TCRdb passed the RT-PCR reads through MiXCR, listing each CDR3 protein once. Of around 530,000 distinct CDR3 sequences listed, 10% to 15% are singletons. This TCR came from a man aged 45-65 years who received an inactivated influenza vaccine. The V call is TRBV12-3 or TRBV12-4, the J call TRBJ1-5, with unresolved D. Sequencing used PBMCs from blood, obtained on the day of vaccination. The chain's CDR3 is CASRESTVSNQPQHF. DNA for the CDR3: TGTGCCAGCAGAGAATCGACGGTTAGCAATCAGCCCCAGCATTTT.